A selection of T cell receptor beta chains follows, all from one sample in a study of regulatory T cells in long-lasting Graves disease. Using its own MiXCR run on the multiplex PCR reads, TCRdb lists one record per CDR3 protein. The profile shows about 500,000 distinct CDR3 sequences, about 16% of them singletons. In addition, the sample was reused for a study of T cells in Graves' hyperthyroidism and ophthalmopathy.

Sample: peripheral blood mononuclear cells (PBMCs), taken at new diagnosis, from a patient treated with antithyroid drugs. These receptors originate from a man aged 35-49 years with Graves disease. The CDR3 runs from the conserved cysteine through the conserved F or W. Fields, in order: J gene, clone size, V gene, D gene, CDR3 DNA, CDR3 protein. The D gene is left open where the match is weak. Not every row has a clone size; where given, it reads once, few, many or a size class.

TRBJ1-2,many,TRBV12-3/TRBV12-4,.,TGTGCCAGCAGTTTACGGAACGCGAACTATGGCTACACCTTC,CASSLRNANYGYTF
TRBJ2-1,few,TRBV7-2,.,TGTGCCAGCAGCATCGCCCGGGATAACAATGAGCAGTTCTTC,CASSIARDNNEQFF
TRBJ2-7,many,TRBV10-2,.,TGCGCCAGCAGTGAGGGGCAGGGGCTTAGGGTCGAGCAGTACTTC,CASSEGQGLRVEQYF
TRBJ1-1,.,TRBV20-1,TRBD1,TGCAGTGCTAGACCTGACAGGGGAGCTTTCTTT,CSARPDRGAFF
TRBJ2-1,many,TRBV20-1,TRBD2,TGCAGTGCCGGGAGGCAAGGGCTCTACAATGAGCAGTTCTTC,CSAGRQGLYNEQFF
TRBJ1-2,many,TRBV2,TRBD1,TGTGCCAGCAGTGATAGTGTTGTGGGACAGGGGGAAGATGGCTACACCTTC,CASSDSVVGQGEDGYTF
TRBJ2-5,.,TRBV24-1,TRBD1,TGTACCACCAGTGATTTGAACAGGGGGCACCAAGAGACCCAATACTTC,CTTSDLNRGHQETQYF
TRBJ2-7,.,TRBV20-1,TRBD1,TGCAGTGCTAGAGGGGGGACAGGGCAGCACGAGCAGTACTTC,CSARGGTGQHEQYF
TRBJ1-2,many,TRBV10-3,.,TGTGCCATCACCACTCAGGGATTCGGCTATGGCTACACCTTC,CAITTQGFGYGYTF
TRBJ1-6,.,TRBV19,TRBD1,TGTGCCAGTAGCGGCGGACAGGGGTTTAATTCACCCCTCCACTTT,CASSGGQGFNSPLHF
TRBJ2-3,many,TRBV7-3,TRBD2,TGTGCCAGCAGCCCCGGACTAGCGCAAGATACGCAGTATTTT,CASSPGLAQDTQYF
TRBJ2-1,many,TRBV12-3/TRBV12-4,.,TGTGCCAGCAGTTTATTGCCAAGGACAGACGACAATGAGCAGTTCTTC,CASSLLPRTDDNEQFF
TRBJ2-7,many,TRBV20-1,TRBD2,TGCAGTGCCCAGGAAGCGGGAGGAGAGCAGTACTTC,CSAQEAGGEQYF
TRBJ2-1,.,TRBV24-1,.,TGTGCCACCAGTGATTTGTTCAATGAGCAGTTCTTC,CATSDLFNEQFF
TRBJ2-7,many,TRBV28,TRBD2,TGTGCCAGCAGTCAATGGACTAGCGGGAGCACTAGCGAGCAGTACTTC,CASSQWTSGSTSEQYF
TRBJ1-1,.,TRBV6-2/TRBV6-3,.,TGTGCCAGCAGTTACGGGGGTTTCGGAGAAGCTTTCTTT,CASSYGGFGEAFF
TRBJ2-7,many,TRBV28,TRBD1,TGTGCCAGCAGTTCCCCGGACAGGCTCCACGAGCAGTACTTC,CASSSPDRLHEQYF
TRBJ2-1,.,TRBV12-3/TRBV12-4,.,TGTGCCAGCAGTTCCCCCCCGGACAATGAGCAGTTCTTC,CASSSPPDNEQFF
TRBJ1-5,few,TRBV20-1,.,TGCAGTGCTAGAGATACAGGGCAGCCCCAGCATTTT,CSARDTGQPQHF
TRBJ2-5,few,TRBV6-1,TRBD2,TGTGCCAGCAGGCTAGCGGGAGTTGAAGAGACCCAGTACTTC,CASRLAGVEETQYF
TRBJ2-2,many,TRBV12-3/TRBV12-4,TRBD1,TGTGCCAGCAGTCCGGACAGGGTGGCCACCGGGGAGCTGTTTTTT,CASSPDRVATGELFF
TRBJ2-5,many,TRBV5-1,.,TGCGCCAGCATGAGGGCGGGAAGAATTGAGACCCAGTACTTC,CASMRAGRIETQYF
TRBJ2-5,many,TRBV28,TRBD1,TGTGCCAGCAGTTTCCGGGCGACAGGGGCCCAAGAGACCCAGTACTTC,CASSFRATGAQETQYF
TRBJ2-6,few,TRBV12-3/TRBV12-4,.,TGTGCCAGCAGGGATGACGGTAGCTCTGGGGCCAACGTCCTGACTTTC,CASRDDGSSGANVLTF
TRBJ1-2,few,TRBV11-2,.,TGTGCCAGCAGCTCCCCGACAGGTTTTCATAACTATGGCTACACCTTC,CASSSPTGFHNYGYTF
TRBJ2-5,.,TRBV3-1,.,TGTGCCAGCAGCCTGCCCCGGGACTTCCAAGAGACCCAGTACTTC,CASSLPRDFQETQYF
TRBJ2-3,.,TRBV9,TRBD2,TGTGCCAGCAGCGTAGATCAGCGGGAGGGAGATACGCAGTATTTT,CASSVDQREGDTQYF
TRBJ2-1,many,TRBV27,.,TGTGCCAGCAGTTTGTTCGGGGATGAGCAGTTCTTC,CASSLFGDEQFF
TRBJ2-3,few,TRBV2,.,TGTGCCAGCAGCGGGACGTCCGATACGCAGTATTTT,CASSGTSDTQYF
TRBJ2-3,.,TRBV29-1,.,TGCAGCGCCGGAAGGCAGGGGCCGGGAGATACGCAGTATTTT,CSAGRQGPGDTQYF
TRBJ2-7,many,TRBV27,.,TGTGCCAGCAGTAGTGTTCGTCGGTTTGGCGAGCAGTACTTC,CASSSVRRFGEQYF
TRBJ2-1,few,TRBV7-2,TRBD2,TGTGCCAGCAGCCAGACGACTAGCGGGAGGAATGAGCAGTTCTTC,CASSQTTSGRNEQFF
TRBJ1-2,many,TRBV27,TRBD1,TGTGCCAGCAGCCCGGGACAGGCTGGCTATGGCTACACCTTC,CASSPGQAGYGYTF
TRBJ2-7,.,TRBV24-1,.,TGTGCCACCAGTGATAGGGGGGACAGTGCCTACGAGCAGTACTTC,CATSDRGDSAYEQYF
TRBJ2-2,many,TRBV30,.,TGTGCCTGGAGCTGGGACGGGAACACCGGGGAGCTGTTTTTT,CAWSWDGNTGELFF
TRBJ2-2,many,TRBV18,.,TGTGCCAGCTCACCAAGGGAGGTGAACACCGGGGAGCTGTTTTTT,CASSPREVNTGELFF
TRBJ2-1,many,TRBV30,.,TGTGCCTGGGCGAGGACTACTTACAATGAGCAGTTCTTC,CAWARTTYNEQFF
TRBJ2-7,few,TRBV7-9,.,TGTGCCAGCAGAGGTCAGGCAGCCTACGAGCAGTACTTC,CASRGQAAYEQYF
TRBJ2-3,many,TRBV5-1,.,TGCGCCAGCAGTGCCGGGCCATCGAAAAGTCGACGTAGCACAGATACGCAGTATTTT,CASSAGPSKSRRSTDTQYF
TRBJ1-1,few,TRBV7-6,.,TGTGCCAGCAGCTTAGGGGCGGGGATGAACACTGAAGCTTTCTTT,CASSLGAGMNTEAFF
TRBJ2-1,few,TRBV20-1,TRBD2,TGCAGTGCTCTCCAAACTAGCGGGAGGGCGTGGGAGCAGTTCTTC,CSALQTSGRAWEQFF
TRBJ2-1,few,TRBV7-9,TRBD2,TGTGCCAGCAGCTCACGGACTAGGGGTGAGCAGTTCTTC,CASSSRTRGEQFF
TRBJ1-1,few,TRBV2,.,TGTGCCAGCAGTGAAGGGGCAGATGGTTGGACTGAAGCTTTCTTT,CASSEGADGWTEAFF
TRBJ2-1,many,TRBV11-2,.,TGTGCCAGCAGCTTAATCTCAAGCTCCTACAATGAGCAGTTCTTC,CASSLISSSYNEQFF
TRBJ2-7,many,TRBV7-9,.,TGTGCCAGCAGCTTAAGGACCGACCCCTACGAGCAGTACTTC,CASSLRTDPYEQYF
TRBJ2-7,many,TRBV2,.,TGTGCCAGCAGTGAATATCGTACGCGGGGTGGAGACGAGCAGTACTTC,CASSEYRTRGGDEQYF
TRBJ1-1,.,TRBV19,.,TGTGCCAGTAGTATAGCCTGGGGCACCGGGAACACTGAAGCTTTCTTT,CASSIAWGTGNTEAFF
TRBJ1-1,few,TRBV7-2,.,TGTGCCAGCAGCTTAGGACAAATTGAAGCTTTCTTT,CASSLGQIEAFF
TRBJ2-3,many,TRBV2,.,TGTGCCAGCAGTGATGGTAGAGCTGGATCCACAGATACGCAGTATTTT,CASSDGRAGSTDTQYF
TRBJ2-7,few,TRBV4-2,TRBD2,TGTGCCAGCAGCCAAGAGTTAGCGGGAGTGGACGAGCAGTACTTC,CASSQELAGVDEQYF
TRBJ2-3,many,TRBV28,TRBD2,TGTGCCAGCTTAAGGGAGGGGTCAGATACGCAGTATTTT,CASLREGSDTQYF
TRBJ1-5,few,TRBV28,.,TGTGCCAGCAGTTTAAGCTCGATATTCGACTTTAGCAATCAGCCCCAGCATTTT,CASSLSSIFDFSNQPQHF
TRBJ1-1,few,TRBV6-5,.,TGTGCCAGCAGTTACTCGAGAGGGCGGGGTGAAGCTTTCTTT,CASSYSRGRGEAFF
TRBJ2-1,few,TRBV20-1,TRBD2,TGCAGTGCTAGAGATATCGCCAGGCTAGCGGGAGTTGCCTACAATGAGCAGTTCTTC,CSARDIARLAGVAYNEQFF
TRBJ2-3,many,TRBV7-9,.,TGTGCCAGCAGCTTCGAGGGGTTCACAGATACGCAGTATTTT,CASSFEGFTDTQYF
TRBJ2-5,few,TRBV30,.,TGTGCCTGGAGTTGGGCTGCGTCGGGAGAGACCCAGTACTTC,CAWSWAASGETQYF
TRBJ2-1,few,TRBV3-1,TRBD2,TGTGCCAGCGCGGGAGTAAGGTCCTACAATGAGCAGTTCTTC,CASAGVRSYNEQFF